The 22 T cell receptor beta chains presented below share a single source sample, sequenced in a study of T cells in Graves' hyperthyroidism and ophthalmopathy. What was amplified from RNA transcripts were TCR beta CDR3 regions. First-round RT-PCR with HTBI primers amplified the TCR CDR3 region. Via MiXCR, TCRdb re-called the multiplex PCR reads, giving one row per CDR3 protein. The sample gives about 560,000 distinct CDR3 sequences, 15% to 19% of which show up once; around 7.3% is in the top ten. Material for sequencing was blood. The receptors shown here come from a woman in her twenties or thirties with Graves' hyperthyroidism.

Of note for this clonotype: Being one base from a much bigger clone, this may be a read error. This chain uses TRBV12-3 or TRBV12-4 with TRBJ2-3; D might be TRBD1 or TRBD2, each matching 5 bases. V lost 6 bases, J lost 4 bases, and 20 bases lay in between. The CDR3 runs to 16 residues. Written as DNA, the CDR3 is TGTGCCAGCAGCCCCGGTTGGGACCACAGCGCAGATACGCAGTATTTT. Encoded protein: CASSPGWDHSADTQYF.

This clonotype was counted only a few times. The V gene is TRBV29-1, the J gene TRBJ2-1; 7 bases agree with TRBD1. Trimming removed 7 bases from V and 7 bases from J; junction bases left unmatched: 16. The CDR3 runs to 15 residues. Germline V gene lookup returns CDR1 SQVTM and CDR2 ANQGSEA. The CDR3 spells CSAAKGAPSGNEQFF. In DNA, the CDR3 is TGCAGCGCTGCCAAGGGGGCCCCTTCAGGTAATGAGCAGTTCTTC.

This clonotype was found many times. The chain carries TRBV27 and TRBJ2-7; tentatively, D is TRBD1 (5 bases). The germline CDR1 and CDR2 sequences are MNHEY and SMNVEV (reference sequence). Between the trimmed V and J ends, which lost 4 bases and 2 bases, there was a span of 15 bases. The CDR3 spans 15 residues. This chain's CDR3 is CASSSEGVRAYEQYF. In DNA, the CDR3 is TGTGCCAGCAGTTCAGAAGGGGTAAGGGCCTACGAGCAGTACTTC.

This clonotype appeared many times. The chain uses TRBV28 and TRBJ2-3, with 7 bases identical to TRBD1. The V gene's germline CDR1 is MDHEN and CDR2 SYDVKM. This CDR3 region has 14 residues. J was trimmed by 5 bases and V by 5 bases; bases with no gene match: 7. As DNA, the CDR3 is TGTGCCAGCAGTACCCGGGACAGAGAAGATACGCAGTATTTT. Translated, it gives CASSTRDREDTQYF.

This clonotype was recorded at least ten times. V and J are TRBV5-1 and TRBJ2-3; TRBD2 might be the D (6 bases). Deletions cut 3 bases from V and 0 bases from J, with 14 bases between. The germline V gene encodes CDR1 SGHRS and CDR2 YFSETQ. This CDR3 contains 16 residues. The CDR3 spells CASSSRPSVSTDTQYF. The CDR3 DNA sequence: TGCGCCAGCAGCTCCCGCCCTAGCGTGAGCACAGATACGCAGTATTTT. Together with reference TRBV5-1 and TRBJ2-3, the CDR3 gives the full variable domain: KAGVTQTPRYLIKTRGQQVTLSCSPISGHRSVSWYQQTPGQGLQFLFEYFSETQRNKGNFPGRFSGRQFSNSRSEMNVSTLELGDSALYLCASSSRPSVSTDTQYFGPGTRLTVL.

Ten or more counts support this clonotype. The rearrangement links TRBV30 to TRBJ2-5, with no clear D. The V end lost 0 bases, the J end lost 2 bases, and 7 bases lay between the germline ends. The CDR3 extends over 13 amino acids. The V gene's germline CDR1 is GTSNPN and CDR2 SVGIG (reference sequence). CDR3 region: CAWSVHGQETQYF. CDR3 coding DNA: TGTGCCTGGAGTGTACACGGGCAAGAGACCCAGTACTTC.

This chain uses TRBV13 with TRBJ2-5; TRBD2 agrees at 12 bases. The CDR3 is 15 amino acids. V was pared by 7 bases and J by 5 bases, with 8 bases of the junction left unmatched. From germline, CDR1 is PRHDT and CDR2 FYEKMQ (reference sequence). The CDR3 DNA reads TGTGCCAGCACGCCTAGCGGGAGGGCCCGTGAGACCCAGTACTTC. Translation: CASTPSGRARETQYF.

This clonotype was detected only a few times. This chain connects TRBV30 to TRBJ2-1; D is perhaps TRBD2 (6 bases). Trimming removed 0 bases from V and 0 bases from J, with 12 bases in between. This CDR3 contains 16 residues. Germline V gene sequence: CDR1 GTSNPN, CDR2 SVGIG (reference sequence). CDR3: CAWSVGHGGSYNEQFF. Here the CDR3 DNA reads TGTGCCTGGAGTGTTGGCCACGGGGGCTCCTACAATGAGCAGTTCTTC.

This clonotype appeared many times. V and J are TRBV20-1 and TRBJ2-7; D may match TRBD1 or TRBD2 (6 bases each). V shed 0 bases and J shed 4 bases, with 16 bases lying between them. Germline V gives CDR1 DFQATT, CDR2 SNEGSKA (reference sequence). CDR3 length: 15 amino acids. As DNA, the CDR3 is TGCAGTGCTAGAGAGACACAGGGAGGAAGGTACGAGCAGTACTTC. It specifies CSARETQGGRYEQYF.

There are a few counts of this clonotype. The genes are TRBV4-1 and TRBJ2-5; the D is unclear. The CDR3 spans 16 residues. V lost 4 bases, J lost 7 bases, and 22 bases lay in between. CDR1 is MGHRA and CDR2 is YSYEKL in the germline V gene. The CDR3 DNA follows: TGCGCCAGCAGCCTCCTATTTGCCCCTGTCTTTTGGACCCAGTACTTC. It specifies CASSLLFAPVFWTQYF.

The J gene is TRBJ2-1, the V gene TRBV7-9, with TRBD1 as a possible D gene (5 bases). Per germline, CDR1 SEHNR and CDR2 FQNEAQ (reference sequence). CDR3 length: 13 amino acids. V was shortened by 5 bases and J by 8 bases, with 13 bases between the two germline ends. This chain's CDR3 is CASSQAGSDEQFF. CDR3 coding DNA: TGTGCCAGCAGCCAGGCAGGGTCCGATGAGCAGTTCTTC.

This clonotype was seen many times. The V and J genes are TRBV28 and TRBJ1-3; 9 bases agree with TRBD1. V was clipped by 6 bases and J by 1 base; unmatched bases: 7. Germline loops: CDR1 MDHEN, CDR2 SYDVKM. CDR3 length: 16 residues. The CDR3 spells CASREPGQGSGNTIYF. CDR3 nucleotides: TGTGCCAGCAGGGAGCCGGGACAGGGTTCTGGAAACACCATATATTTT.

This rearrangement joins TRBV9 to TRBJ2-3; 13 bases agree with TRBD2. J was trimmed by 5 bases and V by 2 bases; bases with no gene match: 8. Germline lookup yields CDR1 SGDLS and CDR2 YYNGEE. The CDR3 runs 17 residues. The CDR3 sequence: CASSVGTSGMNGDTQYF. The CDR3 DNA sequence: TGTGCCAGCAGCGTGGGGACTAGCGGGATGAATGGAGATACGCAGTATTTT.

CDR3 nucleotide sequence: TGCAGTGCTAGAGATGCAGAACTGACCCAGTACTTC. It is translated as CSARDAELTQYF. V and J are TRBV20-1 and TRBJ2-5; D is uncertain. Trimming removed 0 bases at V and 7 bases at J, with 9 bases between. The CDR3 is 12 amino acids. Germline CDR1 DFQATT, CDR2 SNEGSKA (reference sequence).

This clonotype came up many times. The rearrangement links TRBV7-2 to TRBJ2-7; 8 bases match TRBD2. The CDR3 totals 15 residues. Looked up from germline, CDR1 is SGHTA and CDR2 is FQGNSA. V dropped 3 bases and J dropped 7; count of bases not matched to a gene: 11. CDR3 DNA sequence: TGTGCCAGCAGCTTGGTAGCGGGAACAGAGTGGGAGCAGTACTTC. Translation gives CASSLVAGTEWEQYF.

V usage is TRBV15 and J usage is TRBJ2-3, with 9 nucleotides matching TRBD1. The germline V gene encodes CDR1 LNHNV and CDR2 YYDKDF (reference sequence). This CDR3 contains 17 residues. The trim removed 4 bases at V and 6 bases at J, leaving 14 bases unmatched. The DNA of the CDR3 is TGTGCCACCAGCAAGGTTAGGACAGGGGTTTTATTGGATACGCAGTATTTT. It is translated as CATSKVRTGVLLDTQYF.

This clonotype was counted at least ten times. V usage is TRBV11-2 and J usage is TRBJ2-5; no firm D call. Trimming took 5 bases from V and 5 from J, leaving 12 bases between them. CDR3 length: 13 amino acids. Germline-derived CDR1 and CDR2 are SGHAT and FQNNGV. CDR3 residues: CASSLLLLETQYF. CDR3 bases: TGTGCCAGCAGCCTGCTGTTGCTGGAGACCCAGTACTTC. The entire variable domain, with the rest obtained from reference TRBV11-2 and TRBJ2-5, is as follows: EAGVAQSPRYKIIEKRQSVAFWCNPISGHATLYWYQQILGQGPKLLIQFQNNGVVDDSQLPKDRFSAERLKGVDSTLKIQPAKLEDSAVYLCASSLLLLETQYFGPGTRLLVL.

This clonotype was seen at least ten times. One junction end does not reproduce the germline sequence, and a read error may be involved. The chain carries TRBV7-2 and TRBJ2-3, with TRBD2 matching over 11 bases. This CDR3 contains 14 residues. CDR1 and CDR2 (germline): SGHTA, FQGNSA. CDR3 loop: CASSLTSGKDAQYF. CDR3 nucleotides: TGTGCCAGCAGCTTGACTAGCGGGAAAGATGCGCAGTATTTT.

A note on this clonotype: This may stem from a read error, because a much larger clone lies one nucleotide away. The rearrangement joins TRBV7-6 to TRBJ2-1; D is unclear. CDR1 is SGHVS and CDR2 is FNYEAQ in the germline V gene. The CDR3 length is 13 residues. The CDR3 reads CANSLGSLNEQFF. The CDR3 region has the DNA TGTGCCAACAGCTTAGGGTCTCTCAATGAGCAGTTCTTC.

The V and J genes are TRBV9 and TRBJ1-1; D unresolved. Germline V gene lookup returns CDR1 SGDLS and CDR2 YYNGEE. Trimming cost V 4 bases and J 1 base, with 11 bases left between them. This CDR3 comprises 14 residues. This CDR3 is CASSTSSGNTEAFF. The CDR3 nucleotides read TGTGCCAGCAGCACAAGTTCAGGGAACACTGAAGCTTTCTTT.

In its sample, this clonotype was seen many times. The chain links TRBV5-1 to TRBJ1-3; no definite D call. V gave up 1 base and J gave up 0 bases, with 11 bases separating them. Germline CDR1 reads SGHRS; CDR2 reads YFSETQ. The CDR3 is 16 amino acids. The CDR3 bases are TGCGCCAGCAGCTTGCCGGGTGGCCTCTCTGGAAACACCATATATTTT. It is translated as CASSLPGGLSGNTIYF.

Many counts were recorded for this clonotype. The rearrangement uses TRBV28 and TRBJ1-5, with 9 bases fitting TRBD1. J lost 0 bases, V lost 5 bases, and 8 bases had no gene match. The length of the CDR3 is 17 residues. Germline CDR1 reads MDHEN; CDR2 reads SYDVKM. This CDR3 reads CASSRRQGVYSNQPQHF. The CDR3 nucleotides are TGTGCCAGCAGTAGGCGACAGGGGGTATATAGCAATCAGCCCCAGCATTTT.